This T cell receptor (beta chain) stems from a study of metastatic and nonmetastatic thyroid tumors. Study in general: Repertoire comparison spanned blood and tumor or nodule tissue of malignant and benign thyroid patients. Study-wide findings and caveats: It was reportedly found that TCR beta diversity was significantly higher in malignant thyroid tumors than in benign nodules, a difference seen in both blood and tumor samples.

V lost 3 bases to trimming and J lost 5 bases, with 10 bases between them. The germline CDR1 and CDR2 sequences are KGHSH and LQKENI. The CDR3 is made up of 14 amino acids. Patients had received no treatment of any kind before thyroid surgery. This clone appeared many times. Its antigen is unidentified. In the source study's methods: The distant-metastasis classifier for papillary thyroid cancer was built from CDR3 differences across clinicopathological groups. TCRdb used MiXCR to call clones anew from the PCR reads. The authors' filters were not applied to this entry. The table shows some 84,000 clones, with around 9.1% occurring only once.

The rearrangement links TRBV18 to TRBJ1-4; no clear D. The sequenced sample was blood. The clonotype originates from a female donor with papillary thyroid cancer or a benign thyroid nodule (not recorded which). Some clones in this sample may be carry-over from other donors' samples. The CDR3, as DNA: TGTGCCAGCTCACCCGGTTTGGCCAATGAAAAACTGTTTTTT. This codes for CASSPGLANEKLFF.